The 2 T cell receptor beta chains below were found in one sample sequenced in a study of cytomegalovirus exposure and HLA in healthy donors. Primers for the PCR totalled 60 Vbeta and 13 Jbeta. Only in-frame clones appear in the TCRdb table, and some are missing; sequencing was by immunoSEQ multiplex PCR. The sample lists around 200,000 clones, roughly 80% occurring once. Sample: PBMCs. Receptors were obtained from a woman aged 40 to 50 in good health and CMV-seronegative.

This rearrangement joins TRBV6-1 to TRBJ2-1; tentatively, D is TRBD2 (7 bases). Germline CDR1 is MNHNS and CDR2 is SASEGT. This CDR3 has 16 amino acids. V was trimmed by 0 bases and J by 3 bases, leaving 12 bases between them. The CDR3 nucleotides read TGTGCCAGCAGTGAAGCGGGGGGAGGGGGCTACAATGAGCAGTTCTTC. It codes for CASSEAGGGGYNEQFF.

This chain connects TRBV19 to TRBJ1-5; weak D call: TRBD1 (5 bases). Germline CDR1 is LNHDA and CDR2 is SQIVND (reference sequence). The CDR3 has 14 amino acids. V lost 7 bases and J 5 bases, leaving 15 bases between the germline ends. The CDR3, as DNA: TGTGCCAGTATGGGGGGGACGGACTATCAGCCCCAGCATTTT. This encodes CASMGGTDYQPQHF.